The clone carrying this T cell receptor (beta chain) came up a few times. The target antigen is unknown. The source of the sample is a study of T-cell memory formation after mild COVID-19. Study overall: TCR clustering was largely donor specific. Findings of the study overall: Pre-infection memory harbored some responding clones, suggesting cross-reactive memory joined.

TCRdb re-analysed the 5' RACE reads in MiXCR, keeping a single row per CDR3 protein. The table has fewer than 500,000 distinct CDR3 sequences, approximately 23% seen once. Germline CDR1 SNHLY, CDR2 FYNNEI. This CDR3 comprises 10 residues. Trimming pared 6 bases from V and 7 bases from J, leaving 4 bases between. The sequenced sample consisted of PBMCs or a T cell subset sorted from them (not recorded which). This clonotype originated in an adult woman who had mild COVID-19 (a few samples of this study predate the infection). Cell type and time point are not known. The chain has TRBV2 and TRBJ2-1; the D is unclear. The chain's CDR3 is CASRFNEQFF. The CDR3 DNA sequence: TGTGCCAGCAGGTTTAATGAGCAGTTCTTC.